This T cell receptor (beta chain) appears in the sequencing data of a study of early T cells in non-severe SARS-CoV-2 infection. Study-wide results and limits: Lookups in VDJdb leaned toward anti-spike CD8 responses and missed private and CD4 specificities.

In germline, CDR1 is MNHNY, CDR2 SVGAGI (reference sequence). The CDR3 sequence is 18 residues long. The germline V and J ends were trimmed by 7 bases and 0 bases, with 23 bases remaining between them. TCRdb passed the 5' RACE reads through MiXCR, listing each CDR3 protein once. The sample lists more than 90,000 distinct CDR3 sequences, around 10% seen once, with approximately 5% in the top ten. This clonotype has a count of ten or more. The target antigen is unknown. Material for sequencing was whole blood. This sequence was found in an adult who was a healthcare worker with PCR-confirmed SARS-CoV-2 infection or an uninfected control (not recorded which). V is TRBV6-6 and J is TRBJ2-3, with D unresolved. The CDR3 loop reads CASTPQWLVGASTDTQYF. The CDR3 DNA sequence: TGTGCCAGCACTCCTCAGTGGTTGGTAGGAGCTAGCACAGATACGCAGTATTTT.